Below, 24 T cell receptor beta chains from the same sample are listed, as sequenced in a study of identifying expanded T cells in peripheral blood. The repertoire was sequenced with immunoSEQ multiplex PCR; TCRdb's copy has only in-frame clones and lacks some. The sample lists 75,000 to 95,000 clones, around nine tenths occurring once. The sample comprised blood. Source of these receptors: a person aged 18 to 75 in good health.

The CDR3 here is CASSPRGQDYGYTF. The CDR3 DNA follows: TGCGCCAGCAGCCCCAGGGGGCAGGACTATGGCTACACCTTC. The chain links TRBV5-1 to TRBJ1-2, with 8 positions matching TRBD1. Germline CDR1 reads SGHRS; CDR2 reads YFSETQ. With V trimmed by 4 bases and J by 3 bases, 5 bases remained unmatched. The CDR3 is 14 residues long.

The CDR3 region has the DNA TGTGCCAGCAGCTTTGACAGTCTCTCTAGAAGAACCATATATTTT. Residues: CASSFDSLSRRTIYF. This chain uses TRBV11-2 with TRBJ1-3; tentative D call: TRBD1 (5 bases). The V end lost 3 bases, the J end lost 10 bases, and 19 bases lay between the germline ends. Looked up from germline, CDR1 is SGHAT and CDR2 is FQNNGV. The CDR3 loop spans 15 amino acids.

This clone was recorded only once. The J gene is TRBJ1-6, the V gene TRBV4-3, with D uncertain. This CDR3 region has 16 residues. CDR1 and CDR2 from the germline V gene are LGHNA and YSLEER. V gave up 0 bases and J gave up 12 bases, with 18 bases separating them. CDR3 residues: CASSQDQIRGARPLHF. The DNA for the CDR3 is TGCGCCAGCAGCCAAGACCAAATCCGGGGAGCGAGACCCCTCCACTTT.

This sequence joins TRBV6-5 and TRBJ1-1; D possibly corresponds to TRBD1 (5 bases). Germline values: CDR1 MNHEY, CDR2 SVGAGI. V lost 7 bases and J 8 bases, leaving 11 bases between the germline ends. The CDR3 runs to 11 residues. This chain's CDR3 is CASKRQNEAFF. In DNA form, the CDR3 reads TGTGCCAGCAAGCGACAGAACGAAGCTTTCTTT.

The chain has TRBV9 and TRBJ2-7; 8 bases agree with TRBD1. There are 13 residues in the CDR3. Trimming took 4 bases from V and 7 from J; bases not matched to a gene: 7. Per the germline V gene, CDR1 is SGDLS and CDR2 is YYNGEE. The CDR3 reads CASSSTWDREQYF. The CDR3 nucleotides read TGTGCCAGCAGCTCGACCTGGGACAGGGAGCAGTACTTC.

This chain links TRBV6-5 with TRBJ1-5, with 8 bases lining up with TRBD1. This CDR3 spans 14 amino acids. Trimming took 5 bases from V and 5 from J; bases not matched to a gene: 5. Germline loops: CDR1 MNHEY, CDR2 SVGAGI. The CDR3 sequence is CASSTTGGDQPQHF. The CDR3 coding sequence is TGTGCCAGCAGTACTACAGGGGGGGATCAGCCCCAGCATTTT.

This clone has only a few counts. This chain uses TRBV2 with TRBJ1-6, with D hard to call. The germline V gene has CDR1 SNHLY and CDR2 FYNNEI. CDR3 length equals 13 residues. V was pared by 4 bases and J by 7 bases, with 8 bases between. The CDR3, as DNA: TGTGCCAGCAGTGCGCAGCTAAATTCACCCCTCCACTTT. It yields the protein CASSAQLNSPLHF.

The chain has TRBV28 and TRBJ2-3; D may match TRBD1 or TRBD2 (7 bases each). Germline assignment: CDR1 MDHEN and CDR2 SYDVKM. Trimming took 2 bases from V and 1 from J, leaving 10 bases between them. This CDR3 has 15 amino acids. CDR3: CASSLPGGGTDTQYF. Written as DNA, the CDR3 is TGTGCCAGCAGTTTACCAGGGGGGGGCACAGATACGCAGTATTTT.

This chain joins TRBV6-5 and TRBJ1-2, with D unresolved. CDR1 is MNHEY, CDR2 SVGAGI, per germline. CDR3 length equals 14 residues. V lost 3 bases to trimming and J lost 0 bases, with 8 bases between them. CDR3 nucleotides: TGTGCCAGCAGTTATGGTGGAACTAACTATGGCTACACCTTC. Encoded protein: CASSYGGTNYGYTF.

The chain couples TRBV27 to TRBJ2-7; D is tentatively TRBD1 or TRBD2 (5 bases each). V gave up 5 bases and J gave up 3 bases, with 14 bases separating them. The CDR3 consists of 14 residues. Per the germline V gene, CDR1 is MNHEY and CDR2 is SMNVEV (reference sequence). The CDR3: CASSPLGRNYEQYF. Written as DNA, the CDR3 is TGTGCCAGCAGTCCCCTGGGACGGAACTACGAGCAGTACTTC.

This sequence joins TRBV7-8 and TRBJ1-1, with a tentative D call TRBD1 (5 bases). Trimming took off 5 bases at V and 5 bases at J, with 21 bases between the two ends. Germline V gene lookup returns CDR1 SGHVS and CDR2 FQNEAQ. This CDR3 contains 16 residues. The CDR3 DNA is TGTGCCAGCAGCGGAAGTTCCGGGGCCTTAGGGACTGAAGCTTTCTTT. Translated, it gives CASSGSSGALGTEAFF.

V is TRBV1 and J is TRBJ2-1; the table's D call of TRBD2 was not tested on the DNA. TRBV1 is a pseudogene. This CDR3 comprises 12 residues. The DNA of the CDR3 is TGCACCAGCAGCCTAGTCTACAATGAGCAGTTCTTC. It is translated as CTSSLVYNEQFF.

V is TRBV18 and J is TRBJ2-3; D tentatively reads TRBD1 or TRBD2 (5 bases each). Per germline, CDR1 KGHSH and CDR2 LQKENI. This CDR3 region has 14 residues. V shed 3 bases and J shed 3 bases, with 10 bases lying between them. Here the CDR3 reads CASSPGTLTDTQYF. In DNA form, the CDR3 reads TGTGCCAGCTCACCCGGGACGTTAACAGATACGCAGTATTTT.

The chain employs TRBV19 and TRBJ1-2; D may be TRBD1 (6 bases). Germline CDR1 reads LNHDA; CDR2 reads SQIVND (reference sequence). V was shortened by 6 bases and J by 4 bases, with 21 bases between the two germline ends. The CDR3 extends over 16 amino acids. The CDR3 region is CASSPSSGARSYGYTF. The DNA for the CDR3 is TGTGCCAGTAGCCCTAGTTCGGGGGCGCGAAGCTATGGCTACACCTTC.

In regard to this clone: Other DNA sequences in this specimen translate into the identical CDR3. CDR3 loop: CASSVGGSTDTQYF. In DNA form, the CDR3 reads TGTGCCAGCAGCGTAGGGGGCAGCACAGATACGCAGTATTTT. The chain carries TRBV9 and TRBJ2-3; D is possibly TRBD1 (5 bases). This CDR3 has 14 amino acids. Germline V gene lookup returns CDR1 SGDLS and CDR2 YYNGEE. V dropped 0 bases and J dropped 0 bases, with 5 bases sitting between them.

CDR3 in DNA: TGCAGCGTTGAAGATCCGTTAGTGGAGACCCAGTACTTC. This codes for CSVEDPLVETQYF. The chain recombines TRBV29-1 with TRBJ2-5, with no clear D. Trimming removed 0 bases from V and 5 bases from J, with 10 bases in between. The germline gives CDR1 SQVTM, CDR2 ANQGSEA. The CDR3 length is 13 residues. Filled out from reference TRBV29-1 and TRBJ2-5, the complete variable domain reads SAVISQKPSRDICQRGTSLTIQCQVDSQVTMMFWYRQQPGQSLTLIATANQGSEATYESGFVIDKFPISRPNLTFSTLTVSNMSPEDSSIYLCSVEDPLVETQYFGPGTRLLVL.

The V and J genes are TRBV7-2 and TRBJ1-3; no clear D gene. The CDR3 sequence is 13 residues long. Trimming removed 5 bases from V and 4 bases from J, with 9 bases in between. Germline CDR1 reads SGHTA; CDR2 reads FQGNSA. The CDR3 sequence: CASSPWEGNTIYF. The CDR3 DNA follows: TGTGCCAGCAGCCCCTGGGAGGGAAACACCATATATTTT. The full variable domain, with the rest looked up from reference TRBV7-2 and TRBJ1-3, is GAGVSQSPSNKVTEKGKDVELRCDPISGHTALYWYRQSLGQGLEFLIYFQGNSAPDKSGLPSDRFSAERTGGSVSTLTIQRTQQEDSAVYLCASSPWEGNTIYFGEGSWLTVV.

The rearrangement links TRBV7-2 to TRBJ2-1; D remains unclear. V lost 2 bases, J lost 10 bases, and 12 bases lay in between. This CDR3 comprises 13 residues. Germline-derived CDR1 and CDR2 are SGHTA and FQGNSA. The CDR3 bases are TGTGCCAGCAGCTTATCGCCCCGTCCAGAGCAGTTCTTC. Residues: CASSLSPRPEQFF.

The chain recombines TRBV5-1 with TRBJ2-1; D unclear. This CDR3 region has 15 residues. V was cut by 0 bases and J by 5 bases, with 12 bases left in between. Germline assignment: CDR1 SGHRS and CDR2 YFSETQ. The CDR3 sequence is CASSLEPDWNNEQFF. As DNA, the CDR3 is TGCGCCAGCAGCTTGGAACCAGACTGGAACAATGAGCAGTTCTTC.

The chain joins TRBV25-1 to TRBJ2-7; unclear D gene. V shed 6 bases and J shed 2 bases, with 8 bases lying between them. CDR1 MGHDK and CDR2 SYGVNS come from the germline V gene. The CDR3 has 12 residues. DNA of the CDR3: TGTGCCAGCAGCCCCAGCGCCTACGAGCAGTACTTC. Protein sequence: CASSPSAYEQYF.

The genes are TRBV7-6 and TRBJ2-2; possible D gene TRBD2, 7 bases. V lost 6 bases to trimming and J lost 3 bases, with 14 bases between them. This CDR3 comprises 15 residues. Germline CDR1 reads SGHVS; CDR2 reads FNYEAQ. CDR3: CASRPSGGHTGELFF. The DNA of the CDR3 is TGTGCCAGCAGGCCGTCGGGGGGCCACACCGGGGAGCTGTTTTTT.

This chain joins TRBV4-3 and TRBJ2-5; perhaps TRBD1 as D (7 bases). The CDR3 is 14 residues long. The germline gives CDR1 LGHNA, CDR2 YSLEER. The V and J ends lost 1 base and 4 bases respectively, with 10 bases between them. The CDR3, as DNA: TGCGCCAGCAGCCAAGGACAGGGAGGAGAGACCCAGTACTTC. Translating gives CASSQGQGGETQYF.

CDR3 loop: CASSLGQNYGYTF. The CDR3 DNA is TGTGCCAGCAGCTTAGGGCAGAACTATGGCTACACCTTC. The chain carries TRBV7-2 and TRBJ1-2; no firm D call. CDR3 length: 13 residues. Germline V gives CDR1 SGHTA, CDR2 FQGNSA. V gave up 1 base and J gave up 2 bases, with 5 bases separating them.

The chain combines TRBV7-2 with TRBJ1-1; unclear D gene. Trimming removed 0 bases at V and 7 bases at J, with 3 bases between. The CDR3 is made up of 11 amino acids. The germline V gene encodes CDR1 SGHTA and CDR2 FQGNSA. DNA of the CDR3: TGTGCCAGCAGCTTAGCGCTTGAAGCTTTCTTT. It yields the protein CASSLALEAFF.